The 26 T cell receptor beta chains below were found in one sample sequenced in a study of blood T cell repertoires in COVID-19. Sequencing was performed with immunoSEQ multiplex PCR; in TCRdb, only in-frame clones are kept and a portion is missing. The table has more than 200,000 clones, 87% seen once. The specimen was peripheral blood. The receptors were gathered from a man between 18 and 29 years old with active or convalescent COVID-19.

CDR3 DNA: TGTGCCAGCAGTTTCGTTACAGGGGGCTATGGGCCCCAGCATTTT. Translation: CASSFVTGGYGPQHF. This chain connects TRBV7-9 to TRBJ1-5; 9 bases line up with TRBD1. This CDR3 is 15 amino acids long. Per germline, CDR1 SEHNR and CDR2 FQNEAQ (reference sequence). With V trimmed by 6 bases and J by 9 bases, 12 bases remained unmatched.

The J gene is TRBJ2-3, the V gene TRBV27, with TRBD2 matching 11 bases. CDR3 length: 16 residues. V gave up 2 bases and J gave up 4 bases; unmatched junction bases: 5. Germline CDR1 reads MNHEY; CDR2 reads SMNVEV (reference sequence). The CDR3 DNA follows: TGTGCCAGCAGTTTACTCCTAGCGGGAGGCCCAGATACGCAGTATTTT. Residues: CASSLLLAGGPDTQYF.

This clone has just one count. The chain carries TRBV30 and TRBJ1-2, with D possibly TRBD1 on 5 matching bases. The germline V and J ends were trimmed by 3 bases and 7 bases, with 12 bases remaining between them. CDR3 length: 12 amino acids. Germline-derived CDR1 and CDR2 are GTSNPN and SVGIG (reference sequence). CDR3 coding DNA: TGTGCCTGGAGCGCGGGGGGGAGTGGCTACACCTTC. Translating it yields CAWSAGGSGYTF.

The CDR3 is CAWSWKGAWPGNTIYF. For the CDR3, the DNA is TGTGCCTGGAGTTGGAAAGGGGCTTGGCCTGGAAACACCATATATTTT. V usage is TRBV30 and J usage is TRBJ1-3; a weak D match, TRBD1 (5 bases). The V end lost 2 bases, the J end lost 2 bases, and 16 bases lay between the germline ends. This CDR3 has 16 amino acids. CDR1 and CDR2 from the germline V gene are GTSNPN and SVGIG (reference sequence).

This clone was counted once. The chain carries TRBV28 and TRBJ1-2; D is unresolved. V was clipped by 3 bases and J by 2 bases, with 7 bases between them. The CDR3 length is 13 residues. Germline V gene lookup returns CDR1 MDHEN and CDR2 SYDVKM. The DNA for the CDR3 is TGTGCCAGCAGTTTGGTACAAAACTATGGCTACACCTTC. Protein sequence: CASSLVQNYGYTF.

The V call is TRBV2, the J call TRBJ1-5, with 12 bases matching TRBD1. The CDR3 loop spans 15 amino acids. V lost 7 bases to trimming and J lost 6 bases; unmatched junction nucleotides: 7. Per the germline V gene, CDR1 is SNHLY and CDR2 is FYNNEI. The CDR3 region is CASIGGTGGGQPQHF. Written as DNA, the CDR3 is TGTGCCAGCATAGGCGGGACAGGGGGCGGTCAGCCCCAGCATTTT.

The rearrangement uses TRBV10-3 and TRBJ1-3; no reliable D call. The V gene lost 0 bases and the J gene lost 4 bases, with 10 bases spanning the gap. The CDR3 totals 15 residues. Germline V gene data show CDR1 as ENHRY and CDR2 as SYGVKD. The CDR3 DNA reads TGTGCCATCAGTGAGTCTCAGATTCGCGGAAACACCATATATTTT. Its translation is CAISESQIRGNTIYF.

About this clone: The sample holds other DNA sequences that translate to the same CDR3. The chain has TRBV7-2 and TRBJ1-3; D is unresolved. V lost 0 bases, J lost 0 bases, and 6 bases lay in between. Germline loops: CDR1 SGHTA, CDR2 FQGNSA. This CDR3 is 15 amino acids long. CDR3 sequence reads: CASSLAGGSGNTIYF. The CDR3 bases are TGTGCCAGCAGCTTAGCTGGCGGCTCTGGAAACACCATATATTTT.

CDR3 in amino acids: CASSVDEGVNYGYTF. For the CDR3, the DNA is TGTGCCAGCAGCGTAGATGAGGGGGTTAACTATGGCTACACCTTC. The rearrangement joins TRBV9 to TRBJ1-2; possibly TRBD1 for D (6 bases). Looked up from germline, CDR1 is SGDLS and CDR2 is YYNGEE. Trimming shortened V by 0 bases and J by 1 base, and 10 bases separated the two germline ends. There are 15 residues in the CDR3.

The chain joins TRBV6-5 to TRBJ1-2; 7 bases align to TRBD1. CDR1 and CDR2 (germline): MNHEY, SVGAGI. CDR3 length: 14 amino acids. The J segment lost 4 bases and the V segment lost 4 bases, leaving 6 bases of the junction unmatched. CDR3 DNA: TGTGCCAGCAGTTTCGGACAGGAGGGCTATGGCTACACCTTC. It encodes CASSFGQEGYGYTF.

The V gene is TRBV29-1, the J gene TRBJ1-1; TRBD1 is a possible D gene (5 bases). Germline V gene data show CDR1 as SQVTM and CDR2 as ANQGSEA. This CDR3 is built from 11 residues. Trimming pared 5 bases from V and 4 bases from J, leaving 8 bases between. The CDR3 sequence: CSVRGSTEAFF. For the CDR3, the DNA is TGCAGCGTTAGGGGTTCCACTGAAGCTTTCTTT.

The chain couples TRBV28 to TRBJ2-7; 9 nucleotides agree with TRBD2. This CDR3 contains 12 residues. J lost 10 bases, V lost 8 bases, and 9 bases had no gene match. The germline gives CDR1 MDHEN, CDR2 SYDVKM. As DNA, the CDR3 is TGTGCCAGCGGTCTAGCGGGACCTTCCCAGTACTTC. As protein: CASGLAGPSQYF. Looking up the rest from reference TRBV28 and TRBJ2-7 gives the full variable domain: DVKVTQSSRYLVKRTGEKVFLECVQDMDHENMFWYRQDPGLGLRLIYFSYDVKMKEKGDIPEGYSVSREKKERFSLILESASTNQTSMYLCASGLAGPSQYFGPGTRLTVT.

The chain is built from TRBV5-1 and TRBJ1-2, with 9 positions matching TRBD1. This CDR3 spans 15 amino acids. Germline V gene sequence: CDR1 SGHRS, CDR2 YFSETQ. V lost 3 bases, J lost 7 bases, and 10 bases stayed unmatched. The CDR3 is CASSSGDGQGTGYTF. For the CDR3, the DNA is TGCGCCAGCAGCTCGGGAGACGGACAGGGGACTGGCTACACCTTC.

The V gene is TRBV7-2, the J gene TRBJ2-7; no firm D call. V was clipped by 6 bases and J by 2 bases, with 5 bases between them. The germline CDR1 and CDR2 sequences are SGHTA and FQGNSA. The CDR3 is 11 amino acids. The CDR3 here is CASRSTYEQYF. Here the CDR3 DNA reads TGTGCCAGCAGGTCTACCTACGAGCAGTACTTC.

The chain recombines TRBV4-2 with TRBJ2-7; TRBD2 matches 7 bases. CDR1 is LGHNA and CDR2 is YNFKEQ in the germline V gene. V was clipped by 0 bases and J by 2 bases; unmatched bases: 4. CDR3 length: 15 amino acids. This chain's CDR3 is CASSQEGGAAYEQYF. Here the CDR3 DNA reads TGTGCCAGCAGCCAAGAGGGAGGGGCCGCCTACGAGCAGTACTTC.

The sample holds a few counts of this clone. The chain couples TRBV7-2 to TRBJ2-7; 8 nucleotides match TRBD1. V dropped 6 bases and J dropped 0; count of bases not matched to a gene: 7. The CDR3 runs 15 residues. The germline gives CDR1 SGHTA, CDR2 FQGNSA. CDR3 DNA sequence: TGTGCCAGCAGGGGGGGACAGGCGATCTCCTACGAGCAGTACTTC. Translated, it gives CASRGGQAISYEQYF.

V is TRBV25-1 and J is TRBJ2-2, with D possibly being TRBD1 (5 bases). The CDR3 has 13 residues. Germline CDR1 MGHDK, CDR2 SYGVNS. Between the trimmed V and J ends, which lost 6 bases and 8 bases, there was a span of 13 bases. CDR3 amino acids: CASSPPREGELFF. Written as DNA, the CDR3 is TGTGCCAGCAGCCCCCCCAGGGAAGGGGAGCTGTTTTTT.

CDR3 nucleotide sequence: TGTGCCAGCAGCCTAGCTGGGAGCGGGGGGAACCCCTACAATGAGCAGTTCTTC. Translation: CASSLAGSGGNPYNEQFF. This chain connects TRBV11-3 to TRBJ2-1; the match to TRBD2 covers 9 bases. Trimming cost V 5 bases and J 2 bases; bases outside gene matches: 13. The CDR3 length is 18 residues. The germline gives CDR1 SGHNT, CDR2 YENEEA.

J is TRBJ1-1 and V is TRBV6-2 or TRBV6-3, with D perhaps matching TRBD1 (6 bases). CDR3 length equals 14 residues. V gave up 2 bases and J gave up 4 bases, with 11 bases separating them. From germline, CDR1 is MNHEY and CDR2 SVGEGT. CDR3 in amino acids: CASSYVGHLTEAFF. The CDR3 DNA follows: TGTGCCAGCAGTTACGTGGGACACCTCACTGAAGCTTTCTTT.

The chain couples TRBV6-1 to TRBJ1-2; no firm D call. Germline V CDR1 and CDR2: MNHNS, SASEGT. CDR3 length: 14 residues. Trimming stripped 5 bases from V and 0 bases from J, with 10 bases between. CDR3 in amino acids: CASSSPSSNYGYTF. The DNA for the CDR3 is TGTGCCAGCAGTAGTCCCAGTTCTAACTATGGCTACACCTTC.

V gene TRBV3-1 (or the pseudogene TRBV3-2) combines with J gene TRBJ2-3; 7 bases align to TRBD2. Trimming cost V 2 bases and J 11 bases; bases outside gene matches: 4. CDR3 length: 12 residues. CDR1 and CDR2 (germline): LGHDT, YNNKEL (reference sequence). This chain's CDR3 is CASSQTSALQYF. The CDR3 DNA follows: TGTGCCAGCAGCCAAACTAGCGCTCTGCAGTATTTT.

The chain combines TRBV7-6 with TRBJ1-2; TRBD1 matches at 9 bases. The CDR3 is made up of 15 amino acids. Trimming took 5 bases from V and 4 from J; bases not matched to a gene: 8. Germline loops: CDR1 SGHVS, CDR2 FNYEAQ. In nucleotides, the CDR3 is TGTGCCAGCAGCCCGGGACAGGGAGTTGGCTATGGCTACACCTTC. This sequence encodes CASSPGQGVGYGYTF.

The chain uses TRBV13 and TRBJ1-2, with D possibly TRBD1 on 6 matching bases. Germline-derived CDR1 and CDR2 are PRHDT and FYEKMQ (reference sequence). V was pared by 0 bases and J by 4 bases, with 12 bases between. The CDR3 consists of 15 residues. The CDR3 protein is CASSLGRGAPYGYTF. The DNA of the CDR3 is TGTGCCAGCAGCTTAGGCCGGGGGGCGCCCTATGGCTACACCTTC.

The genes are TRBV18 and TRBJ1-3, with D tentatively TRBD1 (6 bases). Trimming removed 0 bases at V and 4 bases at J, with 13 bases between. CDR1 is KGHSH, CDR2 LQKENI, per germline. The length of the CDR3 is 16 residues. The CDR3 DNA reads as TGTGCCAGCTCACCACCGACAGGTCGAACCGGAAACACCATATATTTT. Translated: CASSPPTGRTGNTIYF.

The V and J genes are TRBV5-6 and TRBJ2-7, with 9 positions matching TRBD1. After removal of 4 bases from V and 6 bases from J, the junction contained 8 bases not matched to a gene. This CDR3 has 14 residues. CDR1 is SGHDT, CDR2 YYEEEE, per germline. The CDR3 coding sequence is TGTGCCAGCAGCCCCGGGACAGGGATCGGCGAGCAGTACTTC. Its protein product is CASSPGTGIGEQYF.

This chain links TRBV14 with TRBJ1-1, with D perhaps TRBD1 (6 bases). This CDR3 has 15 amino acids. The V gene's germline CDR1 is SGHDN and CDR2 FVKESK. V was shortened by 4 bases and J by 3 bases, with 15 bases between the two germline ends. The CDR3 nucleotides are TGTGCCAGCAGCCTGGACAGTTACTGGGACACTGAAGCTTTCTTT. It yields the protein CASSLDSYWDTEAFF.